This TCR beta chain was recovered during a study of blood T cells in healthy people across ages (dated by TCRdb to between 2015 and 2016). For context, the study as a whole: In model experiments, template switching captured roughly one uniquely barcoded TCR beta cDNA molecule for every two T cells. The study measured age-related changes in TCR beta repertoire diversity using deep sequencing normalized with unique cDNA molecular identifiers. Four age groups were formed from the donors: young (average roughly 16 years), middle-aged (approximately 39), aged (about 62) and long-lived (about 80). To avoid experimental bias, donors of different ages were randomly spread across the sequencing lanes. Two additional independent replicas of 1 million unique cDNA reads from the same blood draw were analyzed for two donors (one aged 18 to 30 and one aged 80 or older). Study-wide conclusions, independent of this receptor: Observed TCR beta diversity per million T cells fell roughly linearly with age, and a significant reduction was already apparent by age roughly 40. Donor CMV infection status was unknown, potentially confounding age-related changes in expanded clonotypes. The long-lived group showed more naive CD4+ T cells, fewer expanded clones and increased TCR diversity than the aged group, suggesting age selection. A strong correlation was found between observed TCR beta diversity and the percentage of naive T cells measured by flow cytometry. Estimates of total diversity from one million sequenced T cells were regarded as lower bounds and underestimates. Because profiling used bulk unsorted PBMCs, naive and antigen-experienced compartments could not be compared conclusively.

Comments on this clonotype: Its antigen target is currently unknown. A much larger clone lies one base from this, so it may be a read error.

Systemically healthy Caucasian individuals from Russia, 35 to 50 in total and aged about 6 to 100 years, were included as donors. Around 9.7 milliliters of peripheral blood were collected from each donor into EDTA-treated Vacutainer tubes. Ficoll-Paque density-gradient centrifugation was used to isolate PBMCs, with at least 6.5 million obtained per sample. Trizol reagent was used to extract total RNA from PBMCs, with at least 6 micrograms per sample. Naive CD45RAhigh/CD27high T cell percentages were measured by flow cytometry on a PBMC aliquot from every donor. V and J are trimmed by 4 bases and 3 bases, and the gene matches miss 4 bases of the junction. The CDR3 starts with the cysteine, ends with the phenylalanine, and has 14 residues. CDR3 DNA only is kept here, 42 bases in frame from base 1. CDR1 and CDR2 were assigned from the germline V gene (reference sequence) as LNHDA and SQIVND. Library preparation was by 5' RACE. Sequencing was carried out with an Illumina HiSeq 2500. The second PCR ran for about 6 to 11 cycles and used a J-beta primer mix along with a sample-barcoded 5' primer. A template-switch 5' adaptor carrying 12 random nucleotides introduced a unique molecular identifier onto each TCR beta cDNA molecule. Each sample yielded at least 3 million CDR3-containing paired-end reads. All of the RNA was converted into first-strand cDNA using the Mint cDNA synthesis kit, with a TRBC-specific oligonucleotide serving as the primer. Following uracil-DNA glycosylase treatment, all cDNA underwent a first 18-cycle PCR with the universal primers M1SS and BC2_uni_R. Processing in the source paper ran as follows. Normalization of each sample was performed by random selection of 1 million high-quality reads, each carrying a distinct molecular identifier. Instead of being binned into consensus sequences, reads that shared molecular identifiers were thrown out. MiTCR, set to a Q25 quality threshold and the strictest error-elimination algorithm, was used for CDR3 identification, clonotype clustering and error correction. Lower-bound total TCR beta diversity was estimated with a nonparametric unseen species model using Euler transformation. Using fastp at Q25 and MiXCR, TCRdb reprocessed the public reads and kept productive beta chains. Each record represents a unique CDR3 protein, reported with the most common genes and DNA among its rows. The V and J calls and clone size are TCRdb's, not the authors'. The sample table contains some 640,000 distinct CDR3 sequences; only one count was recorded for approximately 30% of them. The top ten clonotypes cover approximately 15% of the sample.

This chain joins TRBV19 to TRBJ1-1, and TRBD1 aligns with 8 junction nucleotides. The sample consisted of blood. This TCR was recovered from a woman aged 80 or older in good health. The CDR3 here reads CASSKDRVDTEAFF. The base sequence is TGTGCCAGTAGTAAGGACAGGGTGGACACTGAAGCTTTCTTT.